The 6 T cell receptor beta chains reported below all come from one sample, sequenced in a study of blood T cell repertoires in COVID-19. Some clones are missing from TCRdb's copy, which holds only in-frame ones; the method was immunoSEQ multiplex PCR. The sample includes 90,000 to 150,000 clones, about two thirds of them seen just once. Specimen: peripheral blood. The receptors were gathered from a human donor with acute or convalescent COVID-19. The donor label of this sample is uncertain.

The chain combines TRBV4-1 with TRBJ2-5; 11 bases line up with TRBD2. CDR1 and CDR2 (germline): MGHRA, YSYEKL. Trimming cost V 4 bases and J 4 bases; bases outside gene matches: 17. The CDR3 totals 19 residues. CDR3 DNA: TGCGCCAGCAGCCGATTCAAAGGGGGTAGCGGGGGGGCCCGAGAGACCCAGTACTTC. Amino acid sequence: CASSRFKGGSGGARETQYF.

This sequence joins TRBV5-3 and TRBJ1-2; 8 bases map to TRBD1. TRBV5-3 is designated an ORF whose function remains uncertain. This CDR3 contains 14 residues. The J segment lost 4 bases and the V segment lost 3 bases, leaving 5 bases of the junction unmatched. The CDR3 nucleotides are TGTGCCAGAAGCTGTCCGGGACAGGTCTATGGCTACACCTTC. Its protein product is CARSCPGQVYGYTF.

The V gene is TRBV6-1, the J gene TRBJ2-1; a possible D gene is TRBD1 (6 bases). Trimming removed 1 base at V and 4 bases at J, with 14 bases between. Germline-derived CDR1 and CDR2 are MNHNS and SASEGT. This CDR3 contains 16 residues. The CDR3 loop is CASSEVVGARYNEQFF. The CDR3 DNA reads TGTGCCAGCAGTGAAGTTGTGGGGGCACGATACAATGAGCAGTTCTTC.

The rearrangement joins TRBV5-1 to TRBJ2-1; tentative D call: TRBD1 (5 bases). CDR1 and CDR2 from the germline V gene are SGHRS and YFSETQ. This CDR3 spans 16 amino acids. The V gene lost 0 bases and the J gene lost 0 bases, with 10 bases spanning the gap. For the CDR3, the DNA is TGCGCCAGCAGCTTGGAACAGGATAGCTCCTACAATGAGCAGTTCTTC. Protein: CASSLEQDSSYNEQFF.

The CDR3 DNA follows: TGTGCCAGCAGCAGGGGGCTGACAGACTACGAGCAGTACTTC. This encodes CASSRGLTDYEQYF. This chain joins TRBV11-2 and TRBJ2-7; 7 nucleotides match TRBD1. The J segment lost 3 bases and the V segment lost 5 bases, leaving 7 bases of the junction unmatched. This CDR3 spans 14 amino acids. Germline CDR1 reads SGHAT; CDR2 reads FQNNGV.

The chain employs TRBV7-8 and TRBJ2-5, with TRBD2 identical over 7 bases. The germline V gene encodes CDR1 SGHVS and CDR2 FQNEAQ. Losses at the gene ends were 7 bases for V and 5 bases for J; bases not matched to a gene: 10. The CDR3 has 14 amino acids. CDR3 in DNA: TGTGCCAGCACCGTCAGCGGGACTTGGGAGACCCAGTACTTC. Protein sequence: CASTVSGTWETQYF.